This paragraph reports one T cell receptor (beta chain). The antigen is undetermined. The V and J ends lost 2 bases and 5 bases respectively, with 13 bases between them. The CDR3 consists of 14 residues. Per the germline V gene, CDR1 is SGDLS and CDR2 is YYNGEE. This record belongs to a study of T cells in Graves' hyperthyroidism and ophthalmopathy. The authors took PBMCs from 7.5 to 10 ml fresh peripheral blood. Regarding the study as a whole: Appearing also in blood were most of the thyroid clonotypes expanded above 0.001.

What was amplified from RNA transcripts were TCR beta CDR3 regions. HTBI primers drove first-round RT-PCR of the TCR CDR3. MiXCR, applied by TCRdb to the multiplex PCR reads, yields one record per CDR3 protein. The table shows 380,000 or so distinct CDR3 sequences, with approximately 13% occurring only once. The receptor was derived from a man aged 30 to 45 with Graves' hyperthyroidism that later progressed to Graves' ophthalmopathy. The sample consisted of blood. The chain uses TRBV9 and TRBJ1-2; perhaps TRBD1 as D (6 bases). The CDR3 protein is CASSVSGTKYGYTF. CDR3 nucleotides: TGTGCCAGCAGCGTTTCCGGGACAAAATATGGCTACACCTTC.